This T cell receptor beta chain stems from a study of shared clonotypes between healthy human individuals. Broader study findings: The naive CD4 repertoires of a handful of donors were compared, and approximately 5.3% of clonotypes were shared. The study's rarefaction showed incomplete sorted-subset sequencing despite large depth.

The assay was immunoSEQ multiplex PCR, and TCRdb's table has in-frame clones only and misses some. The data contain around 1.5 million clones, 95% to 99% of them singletons. In the case of this clone: Its antigen is still unknown.

The CDR3 totals 15 residues. V was clipped by 5 bases and J by 6 bases, with 16 bases between them. The germline V gene encodes CDR1 MNHEY and CDR2 SVGAGI. The chain has TRBV6-5 and TRBJ2-2; a possible D gene is TRBD1 (6 bases). Sample: naive CD4+ T cells sorted from blood. Described subset: CD45RA+ positively selected. The receptor was isolated from a man aged 30 to 45 in good health. CDR3 sequence (DNA): TGTGCCAGCAGTAGACCAGGGGTTTATCCCGGGGAGCTGTTTTTT. Its protein product is CASSRPGVYPGELFF.